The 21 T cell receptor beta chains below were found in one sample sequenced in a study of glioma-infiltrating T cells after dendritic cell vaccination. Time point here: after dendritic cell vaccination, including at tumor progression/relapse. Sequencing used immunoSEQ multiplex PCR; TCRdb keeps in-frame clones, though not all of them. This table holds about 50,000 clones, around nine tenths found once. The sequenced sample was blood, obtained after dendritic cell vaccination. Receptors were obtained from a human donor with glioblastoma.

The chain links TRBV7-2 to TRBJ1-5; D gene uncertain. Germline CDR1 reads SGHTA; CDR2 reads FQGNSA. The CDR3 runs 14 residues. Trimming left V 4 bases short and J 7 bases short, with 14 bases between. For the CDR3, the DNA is TGTGCCAGCAGCTATTTGAAGTCGGGACAGCCCCAGCATTTT. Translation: CASSYLKSGQPQHF.

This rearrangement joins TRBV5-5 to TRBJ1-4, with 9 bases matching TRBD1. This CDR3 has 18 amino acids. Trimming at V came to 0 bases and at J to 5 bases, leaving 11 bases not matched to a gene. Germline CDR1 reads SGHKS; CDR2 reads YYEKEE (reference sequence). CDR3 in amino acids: CASSLAPKVTGGNEKLFF. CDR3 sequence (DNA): TGTGCCAGCAGCTTGGCCCCCAAGGTGACAGGGGGGAATGAAAAACTGTTTTTT.

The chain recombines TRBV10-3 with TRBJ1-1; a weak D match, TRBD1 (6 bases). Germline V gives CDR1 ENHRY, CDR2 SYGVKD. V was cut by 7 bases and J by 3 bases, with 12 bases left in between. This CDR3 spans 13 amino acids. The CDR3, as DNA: TGTGCCATCACCGCAGGGGCAGACACTGAAGCTTTCTTT. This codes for CAITAGADTEAFF.

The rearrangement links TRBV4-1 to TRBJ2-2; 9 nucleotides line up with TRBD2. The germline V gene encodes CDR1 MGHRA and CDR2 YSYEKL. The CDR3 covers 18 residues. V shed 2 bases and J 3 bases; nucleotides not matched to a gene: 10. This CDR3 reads CASSQLQREAPYTGELFF. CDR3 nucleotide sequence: TGCGCCAGCAGCCAACTCCAGCGGGAGGCCCCATACACCGGGGAGCTGTTTTTT.

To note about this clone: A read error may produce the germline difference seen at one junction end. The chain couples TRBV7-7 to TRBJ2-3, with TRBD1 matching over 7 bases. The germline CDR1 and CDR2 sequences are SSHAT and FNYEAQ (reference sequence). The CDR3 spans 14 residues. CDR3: CASSLGTEPDTQYF. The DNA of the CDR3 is TGTGCTAGCAGCTTAGGGACAGAGCCGGATACGCAGTATTTT.

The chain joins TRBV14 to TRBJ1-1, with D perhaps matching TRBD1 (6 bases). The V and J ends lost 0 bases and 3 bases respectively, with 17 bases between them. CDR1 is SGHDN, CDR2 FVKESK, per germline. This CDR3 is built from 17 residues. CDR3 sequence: CASSQDYRVGRDTEAFF. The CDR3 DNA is TGTGCCAGCAGCCAAGACTACAGGGTAGGTCGCGACACTGAAGCTTTCTTT.

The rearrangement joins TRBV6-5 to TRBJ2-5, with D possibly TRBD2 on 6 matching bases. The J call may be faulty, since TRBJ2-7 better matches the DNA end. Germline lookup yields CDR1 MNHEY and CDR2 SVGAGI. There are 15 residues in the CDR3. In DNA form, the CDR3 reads TGTGCCAGCAGTTACTCATCGGGAGAGTCCTACGAGCAGTACTTC. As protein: CASSYSSGESYEQYF.

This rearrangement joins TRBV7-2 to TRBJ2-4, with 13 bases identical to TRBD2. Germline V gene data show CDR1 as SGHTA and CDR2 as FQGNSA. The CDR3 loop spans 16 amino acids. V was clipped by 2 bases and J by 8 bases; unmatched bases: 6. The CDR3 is CASSLTSGRAGDIQYF. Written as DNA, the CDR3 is TGTGCCAGCAGCTTAACTAGCGGGAGGGCGGGCGACATTCAGTACTTC.

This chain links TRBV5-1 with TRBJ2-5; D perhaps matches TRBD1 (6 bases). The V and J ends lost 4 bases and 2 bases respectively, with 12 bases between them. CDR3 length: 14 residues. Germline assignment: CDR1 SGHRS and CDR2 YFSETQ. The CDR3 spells CASSRGQLQETQYF. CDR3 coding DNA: TGCGCCAGCAGCCGTGGACAGCTTCAAGAGACCCAGTACTTC.

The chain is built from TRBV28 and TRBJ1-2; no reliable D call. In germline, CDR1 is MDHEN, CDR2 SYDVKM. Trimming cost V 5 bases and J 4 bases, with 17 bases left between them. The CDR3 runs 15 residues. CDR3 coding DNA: TGTGCCAGCAGTCCGGGTGGTGAAGGAGGCTATGGCTACACCTTC. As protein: CASSPGGEGGYGYTF.

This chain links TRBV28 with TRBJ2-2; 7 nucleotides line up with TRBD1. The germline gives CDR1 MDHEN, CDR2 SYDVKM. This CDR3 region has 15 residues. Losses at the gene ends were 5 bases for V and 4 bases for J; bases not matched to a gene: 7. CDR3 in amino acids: CASSQTTGTTGELFF. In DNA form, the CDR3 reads TGTGCCAGCAGTCAAACGACAGGGACCACCGGGGAGCTGTTTTTT.

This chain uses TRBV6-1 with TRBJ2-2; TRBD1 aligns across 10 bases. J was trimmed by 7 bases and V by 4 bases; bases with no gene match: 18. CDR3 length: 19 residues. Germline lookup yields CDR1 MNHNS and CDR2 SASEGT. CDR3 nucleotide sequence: TGTGCCAGCAGTGCGCCAAAGACTGGACAGGGGGGGAGATTCGGGGAGCTGTTTTTT. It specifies CASSAPKTGQGGRFGELFF.

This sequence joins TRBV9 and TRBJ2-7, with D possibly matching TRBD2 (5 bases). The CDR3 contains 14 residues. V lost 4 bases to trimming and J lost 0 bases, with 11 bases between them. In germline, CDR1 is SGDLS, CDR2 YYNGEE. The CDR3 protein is CASSPSGGSYEQYF. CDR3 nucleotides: TGTGCCAGCAGCCCCTCCGGAGGCTCCTACGAGCAGTACTTC.

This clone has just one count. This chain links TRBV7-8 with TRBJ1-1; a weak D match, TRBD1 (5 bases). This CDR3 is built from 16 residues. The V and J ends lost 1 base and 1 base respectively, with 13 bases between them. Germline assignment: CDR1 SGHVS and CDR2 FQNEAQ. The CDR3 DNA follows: TGTGCCAGCAGCTTAGGACAGAGAGATTGGAACACTGAAGCTTTCTTT. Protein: CASSLGQRDWNTEAFF.

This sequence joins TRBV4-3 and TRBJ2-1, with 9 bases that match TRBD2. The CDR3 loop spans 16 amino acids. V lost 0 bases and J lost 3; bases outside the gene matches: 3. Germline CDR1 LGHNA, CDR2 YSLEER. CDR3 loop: CASSQDPAGGYNEQFF. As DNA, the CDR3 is TGCGCCAGCAGCCAAGACCCAGCGGGAGGCTACAATGAGCAGTTCTTC.

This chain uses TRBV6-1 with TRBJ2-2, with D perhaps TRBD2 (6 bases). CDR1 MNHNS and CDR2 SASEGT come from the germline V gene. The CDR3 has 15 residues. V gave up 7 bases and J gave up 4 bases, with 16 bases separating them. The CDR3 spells CASNWRASITGELFF. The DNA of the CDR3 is TGTGCCAGCAATTGGAGGGCCAGCATCACCGGGGAGCTGTTTTTT.

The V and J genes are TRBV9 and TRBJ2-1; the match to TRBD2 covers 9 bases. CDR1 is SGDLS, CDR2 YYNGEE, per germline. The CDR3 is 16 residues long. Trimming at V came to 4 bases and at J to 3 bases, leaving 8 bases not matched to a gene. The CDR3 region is CASSLTSGINYNEQFF. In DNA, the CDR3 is TGTGCCAGCAGCTTGACTAGCGGTATCAACTACAATGAGCAGTTCTTC.

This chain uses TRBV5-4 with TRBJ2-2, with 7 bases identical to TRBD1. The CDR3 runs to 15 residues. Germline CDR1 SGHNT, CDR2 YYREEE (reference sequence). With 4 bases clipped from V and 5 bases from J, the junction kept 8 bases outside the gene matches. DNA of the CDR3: TGTGCCAGCAGCGCTAGGGGGCCCGGGACCGGGGAGCTGTTTTTT. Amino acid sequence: CASSARGPGTGELFF.

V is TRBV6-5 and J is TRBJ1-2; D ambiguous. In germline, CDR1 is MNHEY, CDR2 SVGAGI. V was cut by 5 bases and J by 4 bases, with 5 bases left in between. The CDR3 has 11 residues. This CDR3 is CASSNSYGYTF. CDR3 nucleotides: TGTGCCAGCAGTAACAGCTATGGCTACACCTTC.

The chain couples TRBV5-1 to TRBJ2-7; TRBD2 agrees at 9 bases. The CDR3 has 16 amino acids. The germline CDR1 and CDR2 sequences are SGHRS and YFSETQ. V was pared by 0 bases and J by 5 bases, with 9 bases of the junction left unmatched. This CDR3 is CASSLVGRGRGNEQYF. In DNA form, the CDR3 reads TGCGCCAGCAGCTTGGTAGGTCGCGGGAGGGGAAACGAGCAGTACTTC.

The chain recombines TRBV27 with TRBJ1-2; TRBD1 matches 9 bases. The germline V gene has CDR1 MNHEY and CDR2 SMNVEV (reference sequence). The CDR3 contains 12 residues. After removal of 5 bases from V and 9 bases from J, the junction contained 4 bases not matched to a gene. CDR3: CASSLGQGSYTF. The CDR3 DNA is TGTGCCAGCAGTCTAGGACAGGGGAGCTACACCTTC.